These 5 T cell receptor beta chains were sequenced from one sample in a study of blood T cell repertoires in COVID-19. Only in-frame clones appear in the TCRdb table, and some are missing; sequencing was by immunoSEQ multiplex PCR. The table has some 410,000 clones, roughly 90% seen once. Sequenced: PBMCs or T cells enriched from blood (not recorded which). Receptor source: a woman aged 30 to 39 with acute COVID-19.

This rearrangement joins TRBV18 to TRBJ1-5; D is unresolved. CDR3 length equals 14 residues. The V gene lost 3 bases and the J gene lost 0 bases, with 6 bases spanning the gap. Germline assignment: CDR1 KGHSH and CDR2 LQKENI. For the CDR3, the DNA is TGTGCCAGCTCACCCAGTTCTAGCAATCAGCCCCAGCATTTT. It yields the protein CASSPSSSNQPQHF. Looking up the rest from reference TRBV18 and TRBJ1-5 gives the full variable domain: NAGVMQNPRHLVRRRGQEARLRCSPMKGHSHVYWYRQLPEEGLKFMVYLQKENIIDESGMPKERFSAEFPKEGPSILRIQQVVRGDSAAYFCASSPSSSNQPQHFGDGTRLSIL.

The rearrangement joins TRBV11-3 to TRBJ2-2; 15 positions agree with TRBD2. This CDR3 has 17 residues. The germline V gene encodes CDR1 SGHNT and CDR2 YENEEA. The V segment lost 6 bases and the J segment 5 bases; nucleotides outside the gene matches: 7. As DNA, the CDR3 is TGTGCCAGCAGTATCGGGACTAGCGGGGGGCGGACCGGGGAGCTGTTTTTT. The encoded protein is CASSIGTSGGRTGELFF.

The gene calls are TRBV29-1 and TRBJ2-3; TRBD2 might be the D (5 bases). The CDR3 is made up of 12 amino acids. From germline, CDR1 is SQVTM and CDR2 ANQGSEA. V was cut by 0 bases and J by 10 bases, with 11 bases left in between. The DNA for the CDR3 is TGCAGCGTTGAAGAACGAGCGGTCGCGCAGTATTTT. As protein: CSVEERAVAQYF.

The rearrangement joins TRBV20-1 to TRBJ1-1, with 11 bases matching TRBD1. The germline gives CDR1 DFQATT, CDR2 SNEGSKA (reference sequence). The CDR3 has 11 residues. V lost 5 bases, J lost 9 bases, and 2 bases stayed unmatched. CDR3 amino acids: CSAGTGGKAFF. The DNA for the CDR3 is TGCAGTGCTGGGACAGGGGGGAAAGCTTTCTTT.

This clone was found a few times. The CDR3 is CASSVVGGSSYNEQFF. Written as DNA, the CDR3 is TGTGCCAGCAGCGTAGTCGGGGGTAGCTCCTACAATGAGCAGTTCTTC. The chain links TRBV9 to TRBJ2-1, with D perhaps matching TRBD2 (6 bases). The CDR3 sequence is 16 residues long. Germline CDR1 is SGDLS and CDR2 is YYNGEE. V was shortened by 0 bases and J by 0 bases, with 10 bases between the two germline ends.